The T cell receptor (beta chain) described here comes from a study of blood T cells in healthy people across ages. The CDR3 runs to 13 residues. Germline CDR1 reads SGHRS; CDR2 reads YFSETQ. V was shortened by 1 base and J by 6 bases, with 10 bases between the two germline ends. A second PCR, run for about 7 to 11 cycles, used a sample-barcoded 5' primer plus a J-beta primer mix. MiXCR was run by TCRdb on the 5' RACE reads, yielding one entry per CDR3 protein. The repertoire includes over 950,000 distinct CDR3 sequences, about 51% of them detected once, and about a fifth sits in the top ten. PBMCs, at least 7 million per sample, were isolated.

Sequenced: blood. V gene TRBV5-1 combines with J gene TRBJ1-1; D remains unclear. The TCR sequence derives from a woman aged 60-75 years in good health. This CDR3 is CASSLLSGAEAFF. The CDR3 nucleotides read TGCGCCAGCAGCTTGCTGAGTGGGGCTGAAGCTTTCTTT.